This TCR beta chain was recorded in a study of blood T cell repertoires in COVID-19. Study context: From the United States, Italy and Spain came samples of acute and convalescent COVID-19. In each case, the material was cDNA or gDNA derived from T cells, B-cell-depleted T cells, or PBMCs.

The CDR3 runs 15 residues. The germline V gene encodes CDR1 SGHRS and CDR2 YFSETQ. Deletions cut 0 bases from V and 4 bases from J, with 11 bases between. In the original processing: Estimation of nucleated cell counts was performed using reference gene primer amplification. Sequencing used immunoSEQ multiplex PCR; TCRdb keeps in-frame clones, though not all of them. The D gene and trimming were derived from the DNA, and the V and J assignments and clone size from that table. The data show about 110,000 clones, around 80% seen once. This TCR derives from a man aged 70-80 years with acute or convalescent COVID-19. This chain links TRBV5-1 with TRBJ1-3; no reliable D call. Material: peripheral blood. CDR3 residues: CASSLARSSGNTIYF. For the CDR3, the DNA is TGCGCCAGCAGCTTGGCGCGGTCCTCGGGAAACACCATATATTTT.